A selection of T cell receptor beta chains follows, all from one sample in a study of cytomegalovirus exposure and HLA in healthy donors. The repertoire was sequenced with immunoSEQ multiplex PCR; TCRdb's copy has only in-frame clones and lacks some. Of some 250,000 clones in the sample, less than 95% were seen once. Specimen: PBMCs. The receptors originated from a woman in her twenties or thirties in good health and CMV-seronegative. The CDR3 runs from the conserved cysteine through the conserved F or W.

V gene	J gene	CDR3 protein
TRBV18	TRBJ2-5	CASSPDRGQETQYF
TRBV9	TRBJ2-7	CASSLGSRSYEQYF
TRBV19	TRBJ2-2	CASSKVGELFF
TRBV25-1	TRBJ2-3	CASSELTVSTDTQYF
TRBV5-5	TRBJ1-5	CASSLSGALSNQPQHF
TRBV4-2	TRBJ2-7	CASSPPRGESSYEQYF
TRBV7-9	TRBJ2-1	CASSLAGGRNEQFF
TRBV28	TRBJ2-7	CAIKGPSYEQYF
TRBV29-1	TRBJ2-7	CSVEGGGPYEQYF
TRBV5-1	TRBJ2-1	CASSLTGTGFESNNEQFF
TRBV6-5	TRBJ2-7	CASSSGHRSYEQYF
TRBV7-2	TRBJ2-2	CASSSHHGGELFF
TRBV5-4	TRBJ2-5	CASSLAGARLETQYF
TRBV27	TRBJ1-5	CASSPEPGQGLWAQHF
TRBV7-9	TRBJ2-7	CASSLAAEVGSYEQYF
TRBV27	TRBJ1-4	CASSPGRASEKLFF
TRBV5-1	TRBJ2-3	CASSPTRASTDTQYF
TRBV28	TRBJ2-7	CASSPLAPTYEQYF
TRBV27	TRBJ2-1	CASSLPGNEQFF
TRBV5-6	TRBJ1-1	CASSFQSGTAMNTEAFF
TRBV7-2	TRBJ2-3	CASSFAGAGTRYTDTQYF
TRBV28	TRBJ2-1	CASRDPGGRSFF
TRBV15	TRBJ2-1	CATSRGVGSRRDEQFF
TRBV6-1	TRBJ2-2	CASRGTSGNTGELFF